This T cell receptor (beta chain) was profiled in a study of identical twins. Regarding the study as a whole: Twin pairs' shared out-of-frame alpha sequences were enriched in low generation probability.

A word on this clonotype: The antigen is unknown.

TCRdb re-called the 5' RACE reads through MiXCR, storing one row per CDR3 protein. This sample has 500,000 to 550,000 distinct CDR3 sequences, with 22% found just once. The sample also formed part of further work on T cells expressing NK-cell markers. That work states: CD8+ T cells in roughly six donors included dominant NKG2C+ clonotypes at roughly 1.0-8%.

This receptor was obtained from a woman aged 18-29 years in good health. Material: CD4+ T cells sorted from blood.

CDR3 protein: CASSRRGLGEKLFF. In nucleotides, the CDR3 is TGTGCCAGCAGCCGACGGGGGTTGGGGGAAAAACTGTTTTTT. This sequence joins TRBV27 and TRBJ1-4, with D possibly matching TRBD1 (5 bases). Germline CDR1 is MNHEY and CDR2 is SMNVEV (reference sequence). Trimming cost V 6 bases and J 8 bases, with 16 bases left between them. This CDR3 region has 14 residues.